This T cell receptor (beta chain) was sequenced for a study of human thymus T cells. The germline gives CDR1 SQVTM, CDR2 ANQGSEA. This CDR3 is built from 14 residues. Trimming pared 6 bases from V and 5 bases from J, leaving 19 bases between. TCRdb keeps only in-frame clones here, not all; method: immunoSEQ multiplex PCR. Altogether tens of thousands of clones are present, around 94% being singletons, with the ten largest covering roughly 5.7%. This clone has just a few counts. The sample comprised blood. This sequence originates from a boy younger than two with a congenital heart defect but otherwise immunologically healthy. The chain joins TRBV29-1 to TRBJ1-2, with a weak D call TRBD1 (5 bases). The CDR3 DNA follows: TGCAGCGTCTTAATAGGAGAGGGGAGGTATGGCTACACCTTC. Amino acids: CSVLIGEGRYGYTF. The full variable domain, in which reference TRBV29-1 and TRBJ1-2 provide the parts outside the CDR3, is SAVISQKPSRDICQRGTSLTIQCQVDSQVTMMFWYRQQPGQSLTLIATANQGSEATYESGFVIDKFPISRPNLTFSTLTVSNMSPEDSSIYLCSVLIGEGRYGYTFGSGTRLTVV.